These 30 T cell receptor beta chains came from one sample sequenced in a study of cytomegalovirus exposure and HLA in healthy donors. The PCR contained 60 Vbeta and 13 Jbeta primers. TCRdb keeps only in-frame clones here, not all; method: immunoSEQ multiplex PCR. The table has about 220,000 clones, around 79% seen once; the top ten hold 1.8%. Input material: PBMCs. The receptor set was obtained from a male donor in good health and CMV-seronegative.

The genes are TRBV7-6 and TRBJ1-1; 9 bases are a match to TRBD1. The V segment lost 0 bases and the J segment 4 bases; nucleotides outside the gene matches: 3. The CDR3 totals 15 residues. Germline loops: CDR1 SGHVS, CDR2 FNYEAQ. The CDR3 loop reads CASSLAGQGGTEAFF. CDR3 bases: TGTGCCAGCAGCTTAGCGGGACAGGGTGGCACTGAAGCTTTCTTT.

The V and J genes are TRBV10-3 and TRBJ2-1; tentative D call: TRBD1 (6 bases). This CDR3 is 14 amino acids long. Germline CDR1 ENHRY, CDR2 SYGVKD. Trimming took 0 bases from V and 10 from J, leaving 13 bases between them. In DNA form, the CDR3 reads TGTGCCATCAGTGAGTCTGTCAGGGGCAGGGAGCAGTTCTTC. Its protein is CAISESVRGREQFF.

The chain couples TRBV27 to TRBJ2-7; 9 bases align to TRBD1. There are 16 residues in the CDR3. The V segment lost 6 bases and the J segment 2 bases; nucleotides outside the gene matches: 11. The germline V gene has CDR1 MNHEY and CDR2 SMNVEV (reference sequence). The CDR3 is CASSTQNRGPTYEQYF. The CDR3 DNA reads as TGTGCCAGCAGCACACAGAACAGGGGGCCTACCTACGAGCAGTACTTC.

As DNA, the CDR3 is TGCGCCAGCAGCCAAGTGGCGGGGGGGCCGGGGGAGCAGTTCTTC. Protein sequence: CASSQVAGGPGEQFF. The rearrangement links TRBV4-1 to TRBJ2-1, with 9 bases lining up with TRBD2. V lost 1 base, J lost 10 bases, and 8 bases stayed unmatched. The CDR3 is 15 amino acids. The germline V gene has CDR1 MGHRA and CDR2 YSYEKL.

The chain has TRBV11-2 and TRBJ2-7, with D uncertain. Germline V gene lookup returns CDR1 SGHAT and CDR2 FQNNGV. V lost 0 bases and J 0 bases, leaving 9 bases between the germline ends. The CDR3 length is 15 residues. CDR3 coding DNA: TGTGCCAGCAGCTTAGAAGTCGGTTTCTCCTACGAGCAGTACTTC. It encodes CASSLEVGFSYEQYF.

The rearrangement joins TRBV9 to TRBJ1-4; 8 positions agree with TRBD1. Per the germline V gene, CDR1 is SGDLS and CDR2 is YYNGEE. The V segment lost 1 base and the J segment 8 bases; nucleotides outside the gene matches: 7. The CDR3 totals 15 residues. The DNA for the CDR3 is TGTGCCAGCAGCGTAACAGGGGGACATGGCGAAAAACTGTTTTTT. Translated, it gives CASSVTGGHGEKLFF.

The genes are TRBV4-3 and TRBJ1-1; 9 nucleotides align to TRBD1. This CDR3 comprises 14 residues. Trimming cost V 3 bases and J 1 base; bases outside gene matches: 0. In germline, CDR1 is LGHNA, CDR2 YSLEER. CDR3 nucleotide sequence: TGCGCCAGCAGCCAGACAGGGGGGAACACTGAAGCTTTCTTT. Translation: CASSQTGGNTEAFF.

The rearrangement joins TRBV6-1 to TRBJ1-5; maybe TRBD1 (5 bases). This CDR3 region has 15 residues. Trimming removed 4 bases from V and 0 bases from J, with 10 bases in between. Germline assignment: CDR1 MNHNS and CDR2 SASEGT. In DNA, the CDR3 is TGTGCCAGCAGTGCCCGACAGAATAGCAATCAGCCCCAGCATTTT. It encodes CASSARQNSNQPQHF.

The V call is TRBV19, the J call TRBJ2-7, with D possibly being TRBD2 (6 bases). Germline V CDR1 and CDR2: LNHDA, SQIVND (reference sequence). The CDR3 length is 15 residues. Trimming took 8 bases from V and 0 from J, leaving 17 bases between them. CDR3 amino acids: CASSWDSSSSYEQYF. As DNA, the CDR3 is TGTGCCAGTTCTTGGGACTCTTCAAGCTCCTACGAGCAGTACTTC.

This sequence joins TRBV10-1 and TRBJ2-4; 8 positions agree with TRBD2. With V trimmed by 4 bases and J by 2 bases, 4 bases remained unmatched. The CDR3 has 15 residues. Germline V gives CDR1 WNHNN, CDR2 SYGVQD (reference sequence). CDR3 nucleotides: TGCGCCAGCAGTGTTCGGGGGGGAACCAAAAACATTCAGTACTTC. Its translation is CASSVRGGTKNIQYF.

This clone has a single count. The CDR3 sequence is CASSLNRGQPQHF. The DNA for the CDR3 is TGTGCCAGCAGCTTAAACAGGGGACAGCCCCAGCATTTT. V and J are TRBV7-2 and TRBJ1-5, with 7 bases matching TRBD1. The J segment lost 7 bases and the V segment lost 2 bases, leaving 2 bases of the junction unmatched. This CDR3 has 13 residues. In germline, CDR1 is SGHTA, CDR2 FQGNSA.

V and J are TRBV27 and TRBJ2-3, with 10 bases identical to TRBD1. This CDR3 has 18 amino acids. Germline V gene lookup returns CDR1 MNHEY and CDR2 SMNVEV (reference sequence). V lost 3 bases, J lost 3 bases, and 12 bases stayed unmatched. In DNA form, the CDR3 reads TGTGCCAGCAGTTTCCTCCACTCGGACAGGGGGGCTACAGATACGCAGTATTTT. This encodes CASSFLHSDRGATDTQYF.

The chain links TRBV19 to TRBJ2-2, with 12 bases lining up with TRBD2. This CDR3 comprises 15 residues. CDR1 LNHDA and CDR2 SQIVND come from the germline V gene (reference sequence). The V and J ends lost 5 bases and 5 bases, in that order; junction bases with no gene match: 3. The CDR3 DNA sequence: TGTGCCAGTAGTGCAGGACTAGCGGGGACCGGGGAGCTGTTTTTT. This codes for CASSAGLAGTGELFF.

The rearrangement uses TRBV5-1 and TRBJ2-3; 12 bases align to TRBD2. CDR1 is SGHRS, CDR2 YFSETQ, per germline. The CDR3 length is 17 residues. V was pared by 1 base and J by 4 bases, with 7 bases of the junction left unmatched. The CDR3 here is CASSLSLAGGLADTQYF. The CDR3 DNA follows: TGCGCCAGCAGCTTGTCTCTAGCGGGGGGGCTGGCAGATACGCAGTATTTT.

This chain uses TRBV5-1 with TRBJ2-1; TRBD2 matches 15 bases. Germline CDR1 SGHRS, CDR2 YFSETQ. V shed 0 bases and J 2 bases; nucleotides not matched to a gene: 3. The CDR3 is 18 residues long. The CDR3 here is CASSLGTSGRGTYNEQFF. CDR3 bases: TGCGCCAGCAGCTTGGGGACTAGCGGGAGGGGAACCTACAATGAGCAGTTCTTC.

The chain carries TRBV6-6 and TRBJ1-1; weak D call: TRBD1 (6 bases). Germline values: CDR1 MNHNY, CDR2 SVGAGI (reference sequence). The CDR3 contains 13 residues. V was shortened by 4 bases and J by 0 bases, with 6 bases between the two germline ends. The CDR3 protein is CASSSGVNTEAFF. As DNA, the CDR3 is TGTGCCAGCAGTTCAGGGGTGAACACTGAAGCTTTCTTT.

This rearrangement joins TRBV7-2 to TRBJ2-7; TRBD2 matches 9 bases. This CDR3 has 14 amino acids. V trimming: 2 bases; J trimming: 7 bases; junction bases outside the gene matches: 6. Germline lookup yields CDR1 SGHTA and CDR2 FQGNSA. CDR3: CASSLNSGGREQYF. The CDR3 nucleotides are TGTGCCAGCAGCTTAAATAGCGGGGGACGAGAGCAGTACTTC.

The count of this clone is one. This sequence joins TRBV19 and TRBJ2-7; 7 bases are a match to TRBD2. The CDR3 has 17 residues. Germline V lookup: CDR1 LNHDA, CDR2 SQIVND (reference sequence). J was trimmed by 3 bases and V by 5 bases; bases with no gene match: 16. CDR3 sequence reads: CASSLRPLGGGDYEQYF. The CDR3 DNA reads as TGTGCCAGTAGTCTCCGGCCCCTGGGGGGGGGAGACTACGAGCAGTACTTC. Full variable domain (rest looked up from reference TRBV19 and TRBJ2-7): DGGITQSPKYLFRKEGQNVTLSCEQNLNHDAMYWYRQDPGQGLRLIYYSQIVNDFQKGDIAEGYSVSREKKESFPLTVTSAQKNPTAFYLCASSLRPLGGGDYEQYFGPGTRLTVT.

This chain uses TRBV27 with TRBJ2-7, with 7 bases that match TRBD1. CDR1 and CDR2 from the germline V gene are MNHEY and SMNVEV (reference sequence). This CDR3 has 16 residues. The ends lost 7 bases at V and 3 bases at J; junction bases unmatched: 15. The CDR3: CASIKQGLGVGYEQYF. The CDR3 nucleotides read TGTGCCAGCATCAAACAGGGGCTAGGTGTAGGCTACGAGCAGTACTTC.

This chain connects TRBV25-1 to TRBJ2-1; 9 nucleotides match TRBD2. The junction had 10 bases not matched to a gene; V was cut back by 3 bases and J by 4 bases. The germline CDR1 and CDR2 sequences are MGHDK and SYGVNS. This CDR3 region has 17 residues. This chain's CDR3 is CASSEASVGLAYNEQFF. The CDR3 nucleotides are TGTGCCAGCAGTGAGGCCTCCGTGGGACTAGCTTACAATGAGCAGTTCTTC. Using reference TRBV25-1 and TRBJ2-1 for the parts outside the CDR3, the full variable domain is EADIYQTPRYLVIGTGKKITLECSQTMGHDKMYWYQQDPGMELHLIHYSYGVNSTEKGDLSSESTVSRIRTEHFPLTLESARPSHTSQYLCASSEASVGLAYNEQFFGPGTRLTVL.

The count of this clone is one. J is TRBJ2-6 and V is TRBV30; 8 nucleotides align to TRBD1. J was trimmed by 4 bases and V by 0 bases; bases with no gene match: 2. This CDR3 has 15 amino acids. The germline V gene has CDR1 GTSNPN and CDR2 SVGIG (reference sequence). DNA for the CDR3: TGTGCCTGGAGTGTTCAGGGGGCCGGGGCCAACGTCCTGACTTTC. Protein sequence: CAWSVQGAGANVLTF.

The chain couples TRBV5-5 to TRBJ2-3, with 12 bases that match TRBD2. Germline V CDR1 and CDR2: SGHKS, YYEKEE (reference sequence). V trimming: 0 bases; J trimming: 4 bases; junction bases outside the gene matches: 9. This CDR3 spans 18 amino acids. For the CDR3, the DNA is TGTGCCAGCAGCTTGGTGACTATGGCTAGCGGGGGGGCAGATACGCAGTATTTT. This sequence encodes CASSLVTMASGGADTQYF.

The V and J genes are TRBV27 and TRBJ2-7; tentatively, D is TRBD2 (6 bases). The CDR3 has 16 amino acids. The ends were cut back, 3 bases at V and 2 bases at J, with 17 bases in the middle. Germline CDR1 is MNHEY and CDR2 is SMNVEV (reference sequence). CDR3 nucleotides: TGTGCCAGCAGTTTGGGCAGAGTAGCGGTTACCTACGAGCAGTACTTC. Translated: CASSLGRVAVTYEQYF.

The chain employs TRBV14 and TRBJ2-1; 12 bases agree with TRBD2. This CDR3 has 16 residues. V lost 1 base to trimming and J lost 7 bases; unmatched junction nucleotides: 5. Germline lookup yields CDR1 SGHDN and CDR2 FVKESK. The CDR3 DNA is TGTGCCAGCAGCCAAGGTCGTCTAGCGGGAGGGAATGAGCAGTTCTTC. This codes for CASSQGRLAGGNEQFF.

V is TRBV6-1 and J is TRBJ2-7, with a possible D match to TRBD2 (6 bases). Germline V gene data show CDR1 as MNHNS and CDR2 as SASEGT. CDR3 size: 16 residues. Trimming removed 4 bases from V and 1 base from J, with 17 bases in between. This CDR3 reads CASSAPAGIDSYEQYF. The DNA for the CDR3 is TGTGCCAGCAGTGCCCCGGCGGGGATTGATTCCTACGAGCAGTACTTC.

This rearrangement joins TRBV9 to TRBJ2-1, with 9 bases aligning to TRBD1. V lost 2 bases and J lost 6; bases outside the gene matches: 9. The CDR3 has 16 residues. The germline V gene has CDR1 SGDLS and CDR2 YYNGEE. The CDR3 protein is CASSVQTGGLGNEQFF. In DNA, the CDR3 is TGTGCCAGCAGCGTTCAGACAGGGGGTCTCGGCAATGAGCAGTTCTTC. The full variable domain, in which reference TRBV9 and TRBJ2-1 provide the parts outside the CDR3, is DSGVTQTPKHLITATGQRVTLRCSPRSGDLSVYWYQQSLDQGLQFLIQYYNGEERAKGNILERFSAQQFPDLHSELNLSSLELGDSALYFCASSVQTGGLGNEQFFGPGTRLTVL.

This rearrangement joins TRBV4-3 to TRBJ2-7; TRBD2 matches at 7 bases. V dropped 0 bases and J dropped 5; count of bases not matched to a gene: 10. Germline CDR1 reads LGHNA; CDR2 reads YSLEER. The CDR3 is 16 amino acids. The CDR3 spells CASSQDGGGGVDEQYF. The CDR3 DNA reads TGCGCCAGCAGCCAAGATGGAGGCGGGGGAGTCGACGAGCAGTACTTC.

With respect to this clone: One junction end does not reproduce the germline sequence, and a read error may be involved. The chain couples TRBV2 to TRBJ1-6, with D perhaps matching TRBD1 (6 bases). CDR1 and CDR2 from the germline V gene are SNHLY and FYNNEI. The CDR3 has 14 amino acids. This CDR3 reads CAGSELQGNSPLHF. The CDR3 coding sequence is TGTGCCGGCAGTGAATTACAGGGTAATTCACCCCTCCACTTT. Full variable domain (rest looked up from reference TRBV2 and TRBJ1-6): EPEVTQTPSHQVTQMGQEVILRCVPISNHLYFYWYRQILGQKVEFLVSFYNNEISEKSEIFDDQFSVERPDGSNFTLKIRSTKLEDSAMYFCAGSELQGNSPLHFGNGTRLTVT.

The chain combines TRBV9 with TRBJ1-1; the match to TRBD1 covers 8 bases. Unmatched junction bases numbered 6, after V lost 2 bases and J lost 6 bases. Germline V CDR1 and CDR2: SGDLS, YYNGEE. This CDR3 is 14 amino acids long. CDR3 loop: CASSVQGASAEAFF. CDR3 bases: TGTGCCAGCAGCGTGCAGGGGGCTTCCGCTGAAGCTTTCTTT.

The V gene is TRBV21-1, the J gene TRBJ1-1. TRBV21-1 is a pseudogene. The CDR3 sequence is 14 residues long. CDR3: CASSKDGGSTEAFF. CDR3 nucleotides: TGTGCCAGCAGCAAAGACGGAGGGAGCACTGAAGCTTTCTTT.